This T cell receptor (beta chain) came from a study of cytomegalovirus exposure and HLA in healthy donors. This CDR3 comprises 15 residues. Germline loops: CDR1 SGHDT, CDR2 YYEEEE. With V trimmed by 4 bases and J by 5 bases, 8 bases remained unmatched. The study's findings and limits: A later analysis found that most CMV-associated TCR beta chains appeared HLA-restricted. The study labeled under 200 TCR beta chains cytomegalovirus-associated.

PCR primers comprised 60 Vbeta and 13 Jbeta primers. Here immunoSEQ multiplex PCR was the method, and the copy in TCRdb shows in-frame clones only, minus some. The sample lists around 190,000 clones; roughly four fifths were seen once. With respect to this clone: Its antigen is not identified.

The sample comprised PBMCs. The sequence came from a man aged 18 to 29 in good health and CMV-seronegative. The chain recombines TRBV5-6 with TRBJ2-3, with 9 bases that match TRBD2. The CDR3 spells CASSKVGGRGDTQYF. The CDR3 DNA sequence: TGTGCCAGCAGCAAGGTTGGCGGGAGGGGAGATACGCAGTATTTT.